There are a few counts of the clone carrying this TCR beta chain. The study recruited hyperthyroidism patients aged 18 to 65 who were newly diagnosed, under 2 months' duration. CDR3 size: 13 residues. Trimming took 5 bases from V and 5 from J, leaving 9 bases between them. CDR1 and CDR2 (germline): MNHEY, SVGAGI. The sample originates from a study of Graves' ophthalmopathy and Graves' hyperthyroidism. Transcripts of RNA were the source for amplifying TCR beta CDR3 regions. HTBI primers served in a first-round RT-PCR, which a second-round multiplex PCR followed. From the multiplex PCR reads, TCRdb called clonotypes with MiXCR, one entry per CDR3 protein. Seen here are around 1.1 million distinct CDR3 sequences, about two fifths observed once, and the top ten hold more than 9.5%.

The chain carries TRBV6-5 and TRBJ1-4; D call uncertain. This clonotype was sampled from an adult man with Graves' hyperthyroidism. Sequenced input: peripheral blood or thyroid tissue (not recorded which). DNA of the CDR3: TGTGCCAGCAGTGAAGCAGTAAATGAAAAACTGTTTTTT. It encodes CASSEAVNEKLFF.